This T cell receptor (beta chain) was sequenced for a study of graft-versus-host responses after intestinal transplantation. Study in general: In this cohort, recipients had multivisceral, liver-intestinal, or isolated intestinal transplants. Among the recipients, all got anti-thymocyte globulin induction and then tacrolimus and steroids for 3 to 4 years.

Assay used: immunoSEQ multiplex PCR; TCRdb lists only in-frame clones, some missing. This sample yields over 55,000 clones, of which 90% are seen a single time; approximately 1.2% belongs to the top ten. A word on this clone: What it binds is not known.

Findings and caveats of the study: An association linked early post-transplant HvG declines with peak circulating GvH clone levels. Individuals carrying graft-donor T cell macrochimerism showed high graft-versus-host to host-versus-graft clonal ratios in allografts.

The sequenced sample was unstimulated CD8+ T cells sorted from spleen or lymph node cells, obtained before intestinal transplant. This TCR came from a human donor who received an intestinal transplant.

CDR3 region: CASSRGGSGNTIYF. CDR3 nucleotides: TGTGCCAGCAGTCGGGGGGGATCTGGAAACACCATATATTTT. J is TRBJ1-3 and V is TRBV6-5; tentatively, D is TRBD1 (5 bases). The CDR3 length is 14 residues. The V and J ends lost 5 bases and 1 base respectively, with 9 bases between them. Germline loops: CDR1 MNHEY, CDR2 SVGAGI.